This T cell receptor (beta chain) emerged from a study of vaccination effects on CD4 cells after COVID-19. Regarding the study as a whole: After vaccination, at late timepoints, clones induced by infection and by vaccine contracted markedly.

The data were produced by immunoSEQ multiplex PCR, yet TCRdb's version contains in-frame clones alone and is incomplete. The sample records about 26,000 clones, 60% to 80% being singletons. CD4+ T cells specific for antigen were expanded with viral peptide pools by the ViraFEST assay before sequencing. Between days 9 and 11 of culture, CD4+ T cells were separated out. Participants got two doses of BNT162b2 or mRNA-1273 vaccine. According to the study, vaccine recipients showed no prior SARS-CoV-2 infection and negative nucleocapsid antibodies. Approximately 2.2 million PBMC per well received approximately 11 IU/ml IL-2 and 8 to 10 ug/ml peptides in culture. On days 3 and 7, fresh IL-2 medium replaced half the medium. The CDR3 runs 16 residues. Germline-derived CDR1 and CDR2 are LNHDA and SQIVND (reference sequence). Trimming at V came to 4 bases and at J to 7 bases, leaving 12 bases not matched to a gene.

To note about this clone: What it binds is not known.

The rearrangement links TRBV19 to TRBJ2-1, with 8 bases fitting TRBD1. The sequence was obtained from a human donor who received a COVID-19 vaccine. Some clones in this sample may be carry-over from other donors' samples. Material: CD4+ T cells from PBMCs cultured with SARS-CoV-2 spike peptides, obtained after COVID-19 vaccination. The CDR3 spells CASSTTKRTGMNEQFF. The CDR3 DNA sequence: TGTGCCAGTAGTACAACTAAAAGGACAGGGATGAATGAGCAGTTCTTC.